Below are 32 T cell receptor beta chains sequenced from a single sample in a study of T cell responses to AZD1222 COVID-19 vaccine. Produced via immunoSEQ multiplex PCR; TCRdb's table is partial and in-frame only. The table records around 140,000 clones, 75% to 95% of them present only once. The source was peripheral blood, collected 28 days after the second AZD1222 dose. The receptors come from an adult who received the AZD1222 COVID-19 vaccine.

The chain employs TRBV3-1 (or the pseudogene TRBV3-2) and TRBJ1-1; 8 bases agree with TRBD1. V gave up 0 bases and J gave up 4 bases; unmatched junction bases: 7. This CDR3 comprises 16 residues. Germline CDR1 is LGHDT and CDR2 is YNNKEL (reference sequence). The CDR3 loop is CASSQEGQGAVTEAFF. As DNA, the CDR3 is TGTGCCAGCAGCCAAGAAGGGCAGGGGGCGGTCACTGAAGCTTTCTTT.

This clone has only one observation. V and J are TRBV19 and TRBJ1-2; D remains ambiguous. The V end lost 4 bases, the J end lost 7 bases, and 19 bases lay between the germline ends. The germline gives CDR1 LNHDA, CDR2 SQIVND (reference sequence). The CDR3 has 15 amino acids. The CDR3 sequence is CASSTTPGGGRGYTF. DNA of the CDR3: TGTGCCAGTAGTACGACCCCGGGAGGCGGGCGTGGCTACACCTTC.

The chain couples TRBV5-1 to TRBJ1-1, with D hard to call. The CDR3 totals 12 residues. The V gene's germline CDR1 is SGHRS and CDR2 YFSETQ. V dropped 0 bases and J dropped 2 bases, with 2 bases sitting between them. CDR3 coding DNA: TGCGCCAGCAGCTTGGTAAACACTGAAGCTTTCTTT. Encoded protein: CASSLVNTEAFF.

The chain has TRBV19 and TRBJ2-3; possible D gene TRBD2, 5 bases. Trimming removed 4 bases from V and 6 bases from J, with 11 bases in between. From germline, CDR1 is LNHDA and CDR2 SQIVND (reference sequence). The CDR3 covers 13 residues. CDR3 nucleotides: TGTGCCAGTAGTAGAGGGCTTCTGGATACGCAGTATTTT. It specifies CASSRGLLDTQYF.

The DNA for the CDR3 is TGTGCCATCAGTGAGGGGGTTTTGAAACAGGGGGCTGGCACTGAAGCTTTCTTT. This translates into CAISEGVLKQGAGTEAFF. This chain joins TRBV10-3 and TRBJ1-1; 9 bases align to TRBD1. Germline V gene data show CDR1 as ENHRY and CDR2 as SYGVKD. This CDR3 is built from 18 residues. Unmatched junction bases numbered 14, after V lost 2 bases and J lost 4 bases.

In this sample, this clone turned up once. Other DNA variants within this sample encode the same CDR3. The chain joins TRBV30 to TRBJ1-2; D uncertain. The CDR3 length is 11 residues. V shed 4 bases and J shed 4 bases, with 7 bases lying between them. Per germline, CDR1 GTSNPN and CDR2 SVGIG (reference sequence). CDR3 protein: CAWTASYGYTF. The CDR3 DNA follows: TGTGCCTGGACAGCCTCCTATGGCTACACCTTC. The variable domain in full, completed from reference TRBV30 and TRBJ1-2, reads SQTIHQWPATLVQPVGSPLSLECTVEGTSNPNLYWYRQAAGRGLQLLFYSVGIGQISSEVPQNLSASRPQDRQFILSSKKLLLSDSGFYLCAWTASYGYTFGSGTRLTVV.

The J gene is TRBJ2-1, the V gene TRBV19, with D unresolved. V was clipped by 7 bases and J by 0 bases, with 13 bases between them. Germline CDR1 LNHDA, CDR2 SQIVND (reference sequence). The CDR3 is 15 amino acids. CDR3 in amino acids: CASKRSFSSYNEQFF. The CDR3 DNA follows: TGTGCCAGTAAAAGGAGTTTTAGCTCCTACAATGAGCAGTTCTTC.

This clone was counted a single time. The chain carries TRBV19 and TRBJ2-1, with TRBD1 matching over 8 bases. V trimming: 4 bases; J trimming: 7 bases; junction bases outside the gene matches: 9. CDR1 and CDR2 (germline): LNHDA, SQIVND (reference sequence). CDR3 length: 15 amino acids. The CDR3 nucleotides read TGTGCCAGTAGTACTTCAGGGGGCGCCATGAATGAGCAGTTCTTC. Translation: CASSTSGGAMNEQFF. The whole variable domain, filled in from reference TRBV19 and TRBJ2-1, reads DGGITQSPKYLFRKEGQNVTLSCEQNLNHDAMYWYRQDPGQGLRLIYYSQIVNDFQKGDIAEGYSVSREKKESFPLTVTSAQKNPTAFYLCASSTSGGAMNEQFFGPGTRLTVL.

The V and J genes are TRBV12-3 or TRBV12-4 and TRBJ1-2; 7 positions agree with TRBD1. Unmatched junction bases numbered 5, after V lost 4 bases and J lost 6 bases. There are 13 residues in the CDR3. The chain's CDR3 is CASSSRQGHGYTF. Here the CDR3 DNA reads TGTGCCAGCAGTTCCCGACAGGGTCATGGCTACACCTTC.

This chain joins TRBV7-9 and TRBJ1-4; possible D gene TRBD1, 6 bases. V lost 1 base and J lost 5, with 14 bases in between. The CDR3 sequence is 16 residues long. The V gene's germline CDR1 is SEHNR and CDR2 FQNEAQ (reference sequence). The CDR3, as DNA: TGTGCCAGCAGCTTAGGTTCACGACAGGTGAATGAAAAACTGTTTTTT. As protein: CASSLGSRQVNEKLFF.

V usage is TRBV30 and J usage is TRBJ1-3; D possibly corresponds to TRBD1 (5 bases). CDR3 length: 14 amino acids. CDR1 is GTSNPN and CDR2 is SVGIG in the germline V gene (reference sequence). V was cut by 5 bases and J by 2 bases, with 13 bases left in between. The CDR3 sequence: CAWGSGGAGNTIYF. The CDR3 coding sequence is TGTGCCTGGGGTTCGGGGGGGGCTGGAAACACCATATATTTT. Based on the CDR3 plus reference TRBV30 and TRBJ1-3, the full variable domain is SQTIHQWPATLVQPVGSPLSLECTVEGTSNPNLYWYRQAAGRGLQLLFYSVGIGQISSEVPQNLSASRPQDRQFILSSKKLLLSDSGFYLCAWGSGGAGNTIYFGEGSWLTVV.

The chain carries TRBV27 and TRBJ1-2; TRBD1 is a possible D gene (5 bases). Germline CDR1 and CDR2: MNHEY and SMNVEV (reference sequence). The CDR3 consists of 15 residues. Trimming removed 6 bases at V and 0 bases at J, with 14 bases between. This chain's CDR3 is CASSRGVGANYGYTF. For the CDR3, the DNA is TGTGCCAGCAGCCGCGGGGTGGGGGCTAACTATGGCTACACCTTC.

CDR3 in DNA: TGTGCCAGCTCACTGCAACTCTCTAGCGGGGGGATCCAAGAGACCCAGTACTTC. It is translated as CASSLQLSSGGIQETQYF. This rearrangement joins TRBV18 to TRBJ2-5; 11 nucleotides match TRBD2. Germline values: CDR1 KGHSH, CDR2 LQKENI. CDR3 length: 18 residues. After removal of 4 bases from V and 1 base from J, the junction contained 11 bases not matched to a gene. Using reference TRBV18 and TRBJ2-5 for the parts outside the CDR3, the full variable domain is NAGVMQNPRHLVRRRGQEARLRCSPMKGHSHVYWYRQLPEEGLKFMVYLQKENIIDESGMPKERFSAEFPKEGPSILRIQQVVRGDSAAYFCASSLQLSSGGIQETQYFGPGTRLLVL.

The CDR3 DNA is TGTGCCAGCAAAGTATCAGGGGGTAGTGGCTACACCTTC. This sequence encodes CASKVSGGSGYTF. The chain joins TRBV12-3 or TRBV12-4 to TRBJ1-2, with 7 bases identical to TRBD1. The CDR3 consists of 13 residues. J lost 7 bases, V lost 7 bases, and 9 bases had no gene match.

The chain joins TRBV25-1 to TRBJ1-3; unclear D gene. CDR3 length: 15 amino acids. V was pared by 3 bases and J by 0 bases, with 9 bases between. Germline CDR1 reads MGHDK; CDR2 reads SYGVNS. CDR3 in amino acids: CASSDSGSSGNTIYF. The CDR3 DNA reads TGTGCCAGCAGTGATTCGGGGAGCTCTGGAAACACCATATATTTT. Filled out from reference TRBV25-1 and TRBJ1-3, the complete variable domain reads EADIYQTPRYLVIGTGKKITLECSQTMGHDKMYWYQQDPGMELHLIHYSYGVNSTEKGDLSSESTVSRIRTEHFPLTLESARPSHTSQYLCASSDSGSSGNTIYFGEGSWLTVV.

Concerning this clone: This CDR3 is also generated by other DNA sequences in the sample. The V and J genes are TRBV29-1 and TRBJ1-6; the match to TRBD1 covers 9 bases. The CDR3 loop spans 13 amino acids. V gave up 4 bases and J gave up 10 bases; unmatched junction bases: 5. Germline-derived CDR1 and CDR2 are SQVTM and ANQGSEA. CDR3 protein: CSVGDRGGSPLHF. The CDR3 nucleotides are TGCAGCGTTGGCGACAGGGGGGGATCACCCCTCCACTTT.

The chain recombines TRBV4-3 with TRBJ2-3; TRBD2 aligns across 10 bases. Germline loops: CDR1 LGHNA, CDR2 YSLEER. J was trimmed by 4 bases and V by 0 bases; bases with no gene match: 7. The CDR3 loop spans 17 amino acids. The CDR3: CASSQETSGIRADTQYF. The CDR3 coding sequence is TGCGCCAGCAGCCAAGAAACTAGCGGGATTAGGGCAGATACGCAGTATTTT.

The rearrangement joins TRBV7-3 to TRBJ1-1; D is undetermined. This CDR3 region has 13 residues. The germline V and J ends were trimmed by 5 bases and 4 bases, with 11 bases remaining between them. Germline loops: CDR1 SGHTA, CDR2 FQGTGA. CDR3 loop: CASSIGWGTEAFF. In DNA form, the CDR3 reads TGTGCCAGCAGCATAGGGTGGGGCACTGAAGCTTTCTTT.

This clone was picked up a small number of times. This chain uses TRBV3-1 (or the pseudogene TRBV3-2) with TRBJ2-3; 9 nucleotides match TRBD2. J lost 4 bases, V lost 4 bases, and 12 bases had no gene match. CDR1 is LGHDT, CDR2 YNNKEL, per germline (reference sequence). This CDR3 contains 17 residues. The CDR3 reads CASSPFGLAGIADTQYF. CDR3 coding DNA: TGTGCCAGCAGCCCGTTCGGGCTAGCGGGGATTGCAGATACGCAGTATTTT.

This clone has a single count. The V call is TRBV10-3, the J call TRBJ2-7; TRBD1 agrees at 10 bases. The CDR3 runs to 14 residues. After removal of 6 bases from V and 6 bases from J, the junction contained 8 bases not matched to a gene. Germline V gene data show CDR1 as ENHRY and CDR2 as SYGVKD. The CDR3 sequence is CAIRSGTGDGEQYF. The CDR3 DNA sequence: TGTGCCATCAGATCCGGGACAGGGGATGGCGAGCAGTACTTC.

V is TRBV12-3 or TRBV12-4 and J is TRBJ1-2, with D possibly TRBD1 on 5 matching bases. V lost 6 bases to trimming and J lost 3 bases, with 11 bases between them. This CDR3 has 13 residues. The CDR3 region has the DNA TGTGCCAGCAGGGATACAGGTTACTATGGCTACACCTTC. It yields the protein CASRDTGYYGYTF.

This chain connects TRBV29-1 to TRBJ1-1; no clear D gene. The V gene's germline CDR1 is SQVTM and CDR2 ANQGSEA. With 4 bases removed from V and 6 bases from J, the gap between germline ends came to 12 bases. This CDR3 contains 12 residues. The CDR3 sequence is CSVVVREPEAFF. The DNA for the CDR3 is TGCAGCGTTGTGGTAAGGGAACCTGAAGCTTTCTTT.

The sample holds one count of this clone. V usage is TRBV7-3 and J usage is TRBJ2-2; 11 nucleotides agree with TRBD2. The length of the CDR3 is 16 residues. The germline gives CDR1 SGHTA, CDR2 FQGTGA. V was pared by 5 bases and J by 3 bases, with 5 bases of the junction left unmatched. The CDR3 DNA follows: TGTGCCAGCAGCCTAGCGGGAGGTTGGGACACCGGGGAGCTGTTTTTT. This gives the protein CASSLAGGWDTGELFF.

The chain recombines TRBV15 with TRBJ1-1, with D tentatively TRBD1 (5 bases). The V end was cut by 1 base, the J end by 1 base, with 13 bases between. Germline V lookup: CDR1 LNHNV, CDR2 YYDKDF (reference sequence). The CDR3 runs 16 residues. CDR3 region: CATSRGYGGTNTEAFF. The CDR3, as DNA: TGTGCCACCAGCAGAGGGTATGGGGGGACGAACACTGAAGCTTTCTTT. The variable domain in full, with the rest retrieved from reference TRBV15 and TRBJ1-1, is DAMVIQNPRYQVTQFGKPVTLSCSQTLNHNVMYWYQQKSSQAPKLLFHYYDKDFNNEADTPDNFQSRRPNTSFCFLDIRSPGLGDTAMYLCATSRGYGGTNTEAFFGQGTRLTVV.

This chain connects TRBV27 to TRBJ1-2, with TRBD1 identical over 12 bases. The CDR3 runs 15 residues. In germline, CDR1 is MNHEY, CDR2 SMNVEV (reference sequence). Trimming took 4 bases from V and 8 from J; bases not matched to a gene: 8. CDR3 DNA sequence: TGTGCCAGCAGTTCACCGGGACAGGGGGCTAAGGGCTACACCTTC. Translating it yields CASSSPGQGAKGYTF.

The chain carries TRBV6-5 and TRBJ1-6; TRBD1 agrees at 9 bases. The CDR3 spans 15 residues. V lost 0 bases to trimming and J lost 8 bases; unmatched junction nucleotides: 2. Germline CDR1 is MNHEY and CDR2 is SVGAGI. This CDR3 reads CASSYSRTGDSPLHF. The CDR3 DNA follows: TGTGCCAGCAGTTACTCGAGGACAGGGGATTCACCCCTCCACTTT.

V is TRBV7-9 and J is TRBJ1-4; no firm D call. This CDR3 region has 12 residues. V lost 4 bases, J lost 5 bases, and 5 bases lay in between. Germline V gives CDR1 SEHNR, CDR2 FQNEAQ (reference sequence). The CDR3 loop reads CASSSLNEKLFF. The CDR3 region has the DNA TGTGCCAGCAGCTCCCTAAATGAAAAACTGTTTTTT.

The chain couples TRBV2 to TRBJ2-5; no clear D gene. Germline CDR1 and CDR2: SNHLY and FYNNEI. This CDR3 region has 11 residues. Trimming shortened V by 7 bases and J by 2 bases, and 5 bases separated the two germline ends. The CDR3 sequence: CASKVQETQYF. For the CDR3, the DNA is TGTGCCAGCAAGGTACAAGAGACCCAGTACTTC.

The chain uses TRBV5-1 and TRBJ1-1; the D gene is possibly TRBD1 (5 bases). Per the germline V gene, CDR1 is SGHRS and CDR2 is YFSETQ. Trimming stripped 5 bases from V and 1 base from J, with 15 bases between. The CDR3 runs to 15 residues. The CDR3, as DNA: TGCGCCAGCAGGCTCTCTCCGGGACCGAACACTGAAGCTTTCTTT. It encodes CASRLSPGPNTEAFF.

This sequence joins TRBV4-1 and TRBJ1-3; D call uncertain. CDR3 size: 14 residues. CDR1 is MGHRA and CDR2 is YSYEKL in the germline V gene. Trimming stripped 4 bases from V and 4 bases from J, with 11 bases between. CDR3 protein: CASSLLIAGNTIYF. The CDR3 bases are TGCGCCAGCAGCCTATTAATAGCCGGAAACACCATATATTTT.

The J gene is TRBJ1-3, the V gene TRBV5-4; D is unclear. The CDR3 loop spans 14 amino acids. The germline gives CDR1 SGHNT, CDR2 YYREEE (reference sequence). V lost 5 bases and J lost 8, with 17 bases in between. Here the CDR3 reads CASSRESVGDTIYF. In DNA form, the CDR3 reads TGTGCCAGCAGTCGTGAAAGCGTCGGAGACACCATATATTTT.

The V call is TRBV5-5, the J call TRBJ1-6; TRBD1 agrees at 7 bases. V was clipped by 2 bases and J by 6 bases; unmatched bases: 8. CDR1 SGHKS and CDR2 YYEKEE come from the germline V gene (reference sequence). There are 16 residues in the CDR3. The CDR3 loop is CASSFRRDRANSPLHF. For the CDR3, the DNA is TGTGCCAGCAGCTTTCGCCGGGACAGAGCTAATTCACCCCTCCACTTT.